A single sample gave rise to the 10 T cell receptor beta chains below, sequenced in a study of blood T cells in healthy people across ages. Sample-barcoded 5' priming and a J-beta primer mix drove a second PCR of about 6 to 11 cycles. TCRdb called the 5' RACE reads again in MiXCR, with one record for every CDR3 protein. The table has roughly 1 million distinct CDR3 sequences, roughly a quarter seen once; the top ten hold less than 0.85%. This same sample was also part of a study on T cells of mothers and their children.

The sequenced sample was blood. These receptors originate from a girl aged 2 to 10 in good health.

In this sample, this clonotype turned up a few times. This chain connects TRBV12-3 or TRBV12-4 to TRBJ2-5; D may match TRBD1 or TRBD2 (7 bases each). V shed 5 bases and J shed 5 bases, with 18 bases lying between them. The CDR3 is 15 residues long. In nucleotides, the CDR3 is TGTGCCAGCAGTCTCTCGCGGGGGACAGCCGAGACCCAGTACTTC. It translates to CASSLSRGTAETQYF.

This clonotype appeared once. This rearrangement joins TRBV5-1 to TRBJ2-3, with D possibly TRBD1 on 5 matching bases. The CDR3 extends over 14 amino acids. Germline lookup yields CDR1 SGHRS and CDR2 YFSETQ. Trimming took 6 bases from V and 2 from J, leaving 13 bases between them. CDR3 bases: TGCGCCAGCAATTCGGCAGGGAACACAGATACGCAGTATTTT. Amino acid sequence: CASNSAGNTDTQYF.

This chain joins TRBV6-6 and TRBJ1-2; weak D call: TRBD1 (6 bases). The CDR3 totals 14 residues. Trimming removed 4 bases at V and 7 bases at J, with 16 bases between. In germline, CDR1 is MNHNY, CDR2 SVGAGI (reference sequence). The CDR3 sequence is CASSFSSDSAGYTF. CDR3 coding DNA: TGTGCCAGCAGTTTTTCGTCGGACAGTGCTGGCTACACCTTC.

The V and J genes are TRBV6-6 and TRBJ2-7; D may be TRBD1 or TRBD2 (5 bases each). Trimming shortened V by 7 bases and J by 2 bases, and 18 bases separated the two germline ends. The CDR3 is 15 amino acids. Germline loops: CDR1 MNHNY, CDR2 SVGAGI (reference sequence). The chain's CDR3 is CASTPEDKNPYEQYF. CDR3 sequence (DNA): TGTGCCAGCACCCCGGAGGACAAGAACCCCTACGAGCAGTACTTC.

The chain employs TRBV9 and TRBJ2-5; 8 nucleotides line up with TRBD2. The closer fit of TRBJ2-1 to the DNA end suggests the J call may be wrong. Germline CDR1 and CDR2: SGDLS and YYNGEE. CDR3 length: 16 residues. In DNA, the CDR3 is TGTGCCAGCAGCGTAGGGGTAACTAGCGGTTACAATGAGCAGTTCTTC. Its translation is CASSVGVTSGYNEQFF.

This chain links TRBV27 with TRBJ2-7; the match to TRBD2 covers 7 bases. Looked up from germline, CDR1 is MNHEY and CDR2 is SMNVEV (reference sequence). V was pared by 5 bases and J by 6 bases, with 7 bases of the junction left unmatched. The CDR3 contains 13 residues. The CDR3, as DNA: TGTGCCAGCAGTCAACGGGGGGTGAGCGAGCAGTACTTC. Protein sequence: CASSQRGVSEQYF.

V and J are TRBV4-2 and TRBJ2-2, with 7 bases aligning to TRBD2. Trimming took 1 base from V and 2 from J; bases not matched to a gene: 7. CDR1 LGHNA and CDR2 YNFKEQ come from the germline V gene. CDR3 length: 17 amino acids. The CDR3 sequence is CASSQGSSGVNTGELFF. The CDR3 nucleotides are TGTGCCAGCAGCCAAGGTTCAAGCGGGGTTAACACCGGGGAGCTGTTTTTT.

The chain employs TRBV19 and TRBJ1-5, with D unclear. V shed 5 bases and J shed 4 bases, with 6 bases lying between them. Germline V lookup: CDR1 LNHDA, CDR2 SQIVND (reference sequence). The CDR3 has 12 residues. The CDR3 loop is CASSSANQPQHF. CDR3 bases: TGTGCCAGTAGTTCGGCAAATCAGCCCCAGCATTTT. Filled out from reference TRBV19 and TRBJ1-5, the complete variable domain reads DGGITQSPKYLFRKEGQNVTLSCEQNLNHDAMYWYRQDPGQGLRLIYYSQIVNDFQKGDIAEGYSVSREKKESFPLTVTSAQKNPTAFYLCASSSANQPQHFGDGTRLSIL.

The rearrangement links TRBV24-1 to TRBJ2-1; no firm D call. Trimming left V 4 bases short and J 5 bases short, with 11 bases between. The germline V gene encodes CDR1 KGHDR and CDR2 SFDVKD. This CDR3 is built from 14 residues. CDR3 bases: TGTGCCACCAGTGACTTGAGGTGGGACAATGAGCAGTTCTTC. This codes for CATSDLRWDNEQFF.

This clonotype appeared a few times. This CDR3 is CASGPGELFF. The CDR3 DNA is TGTGCCAGCGGGCCCGGGGAGCTGTTTTTT. The rearrangement joins TRBV12-3 or TRBV12-4 to TRBJ2-2; no firm D call. CDR3 length: 10 amino acids. Trimming left V 8 bases short and J 6 bases short, with 4 bases between.